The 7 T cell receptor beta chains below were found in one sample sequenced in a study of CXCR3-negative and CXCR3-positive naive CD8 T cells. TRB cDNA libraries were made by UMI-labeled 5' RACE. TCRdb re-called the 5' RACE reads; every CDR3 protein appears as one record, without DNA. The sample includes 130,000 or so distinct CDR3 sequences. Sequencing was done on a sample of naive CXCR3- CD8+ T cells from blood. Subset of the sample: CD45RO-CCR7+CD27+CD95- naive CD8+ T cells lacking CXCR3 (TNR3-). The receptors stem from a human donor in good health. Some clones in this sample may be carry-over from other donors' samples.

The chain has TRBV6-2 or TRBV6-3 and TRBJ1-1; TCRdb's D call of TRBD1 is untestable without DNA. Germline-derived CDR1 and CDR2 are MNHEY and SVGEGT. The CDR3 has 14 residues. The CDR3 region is CASSYEGGKTEAFF.

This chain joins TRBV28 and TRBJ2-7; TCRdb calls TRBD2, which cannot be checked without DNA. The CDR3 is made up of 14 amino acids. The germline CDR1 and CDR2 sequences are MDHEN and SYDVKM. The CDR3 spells CASSSLAGGAEQYF.

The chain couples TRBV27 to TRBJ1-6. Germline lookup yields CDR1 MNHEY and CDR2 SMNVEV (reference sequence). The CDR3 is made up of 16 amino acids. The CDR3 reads CASSPILSSYNSPLHF.

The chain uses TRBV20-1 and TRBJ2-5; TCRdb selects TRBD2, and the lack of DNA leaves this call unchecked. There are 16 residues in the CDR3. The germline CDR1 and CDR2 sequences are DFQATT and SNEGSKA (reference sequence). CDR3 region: CSARDVAGGLQETQYF.

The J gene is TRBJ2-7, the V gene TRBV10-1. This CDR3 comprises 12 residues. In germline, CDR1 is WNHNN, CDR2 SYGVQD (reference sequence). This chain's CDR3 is CASSEDTYEQYF.

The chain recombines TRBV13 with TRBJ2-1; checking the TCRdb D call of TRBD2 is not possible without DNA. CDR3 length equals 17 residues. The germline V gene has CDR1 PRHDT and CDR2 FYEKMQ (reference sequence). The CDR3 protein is CASSFSSGVSSYNEQFF.

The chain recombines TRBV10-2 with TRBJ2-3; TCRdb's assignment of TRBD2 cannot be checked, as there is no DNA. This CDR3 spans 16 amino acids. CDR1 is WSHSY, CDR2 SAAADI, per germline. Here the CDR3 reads CASSEGGLAGTDTQYF.